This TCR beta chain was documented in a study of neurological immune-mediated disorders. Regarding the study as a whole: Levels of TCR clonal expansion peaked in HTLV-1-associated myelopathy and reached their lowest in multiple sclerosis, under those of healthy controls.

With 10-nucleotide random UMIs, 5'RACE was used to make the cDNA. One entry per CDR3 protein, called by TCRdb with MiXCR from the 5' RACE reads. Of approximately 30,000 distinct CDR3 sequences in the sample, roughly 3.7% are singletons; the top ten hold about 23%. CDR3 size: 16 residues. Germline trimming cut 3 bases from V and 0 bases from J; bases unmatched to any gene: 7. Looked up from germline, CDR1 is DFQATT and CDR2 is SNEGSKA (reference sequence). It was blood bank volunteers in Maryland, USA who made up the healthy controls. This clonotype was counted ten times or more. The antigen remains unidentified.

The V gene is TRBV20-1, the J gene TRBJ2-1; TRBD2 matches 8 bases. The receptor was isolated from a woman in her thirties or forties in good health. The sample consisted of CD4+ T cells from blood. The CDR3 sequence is CSASLAGQGSYNEQFF. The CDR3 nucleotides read TGCAGTGCTAGTTTAGCGGGACAAGGCTCCTACAATGAGCAGTTCTTC.